This is a list of T cell receptor beta chains from one sample in a study of OX40 agonist ivuxolimab in advanced cancers. Assay: immunoSEQ multiplex PCR; the TCRdb copy retains only in-frame clones and omits some. The data hold 50,000 to 70,000 clones, with around 93% observed a single time. This material consisted of CD4+ or CD8+ T cells sorted from blood, taken in a trial of the OX40 agonist ivuxolimab. These receptors came from an adult with an advanced solid tumor such as melanoma, head and neck, liver or kidney cancer. CDR3s leave out the opening cysteine and the closing phenylalanine or tryptophan.

v_call,j_call,cdr3_aa
TRBV11-2,TRBJ2-1,ASSLVGTLAASSYNEQF
TRBV12-5,TRBJ2-5,ASGLTRSPYQETQY
TRBV6-1,TRBJ2-3,ASSEDRGVRDTQY
TRBV6-6,TRBJ1-2,ASSYKGTGGYGYT
TRBV6-1,TRBJ1-2,ASSDRLGSGYT
TRBV10-1,TRBJ2-3,ASSERSRDTQY
TRBV19,TRBJ2-1,ASSIARGGVWAEQF
TRBV5-1,TRBJ2-3,ASSREGPSTDTQY
TRBV30,TRBJ1-4,AWSLGQGTANEKLF
TRBV5-6,TRBJ2-7,ASSSPLGIGGVIYEQY
TRBV5-6,TRBJ2-1,ASSFSGGREQF
TRBV19,TRBJ1-1,ASSPQANTEAF
TRBV6-6,TRBJ2-5,ASSGTSGRAGETQY
TRBV5-1,TRBJ2-2,ASSFGLAGGNGELF
TRBV5-5,TRBJ2-3,ASSLTGTLGADTQY
TRBV9,TRBJ1-2,ASKRAGNYGYT
TRBV14,TRBJ2-7,ASSPRTQVSYEQY
TRBV11-3,TRBJ1-2,ASSLHPGGAIPHGYT
TRBV6-5,TRBJ1-2,ASSYAPDPNYGYT
TRBV5-4,TRBJ2-1,ASSFDRQGAIYEQF
TRBV6-6,TRBJ2-7,ASSYVQENYEQY
TRBV11-3,TRBJ2-4,ASSLGLAGGGTLAKNIQY
TRBV19,TRBJ2-5,ASSIDGTAYQETQY
TRBV29-1,TRBJ1-2,SVVPSGTGGGYT
TRBV19,TRBJ1-5,ASSIYSYNQPQH
TRBV6-6,TRBJ1-2,ASSYSDGSYGYT
TRBV27,TRBJ1-1,ASKTGQLTTEAF
TRBV6-5,TRBJ2-7,ASSYSGEGAYEQY
TRBV7-2,TRBJ1-3,ASSPTTGRLYSGNTIY